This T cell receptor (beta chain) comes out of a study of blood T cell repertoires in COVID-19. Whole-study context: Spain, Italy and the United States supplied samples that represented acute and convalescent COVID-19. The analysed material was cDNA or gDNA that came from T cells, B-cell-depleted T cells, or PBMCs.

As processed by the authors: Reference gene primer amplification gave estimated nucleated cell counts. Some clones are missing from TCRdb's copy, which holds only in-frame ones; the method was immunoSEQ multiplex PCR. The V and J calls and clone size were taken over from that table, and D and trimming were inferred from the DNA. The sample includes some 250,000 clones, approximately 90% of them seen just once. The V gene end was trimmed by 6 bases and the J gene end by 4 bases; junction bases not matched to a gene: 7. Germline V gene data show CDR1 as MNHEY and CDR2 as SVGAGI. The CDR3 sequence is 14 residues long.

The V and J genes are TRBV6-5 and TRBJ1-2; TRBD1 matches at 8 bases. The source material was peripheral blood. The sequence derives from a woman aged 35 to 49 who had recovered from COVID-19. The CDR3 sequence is CASSPTGEGYGYTF. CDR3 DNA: TGTGCCAGCAGCCCGACAGGGGAGGGCTATGGCTACACCTTC.